This T cell receptor beta chain was sequenced in a study of blood T cell repertoires in COVID-19. Study as a whole: The origin of the acute and convalescent COVID-19 samples was the United States, Italy and Spain. PBMCs, B-cell-depleted T cells, or T cells provided the cDNA or gDNA that made up the material.

Study processing details: Reference gene primer amplification gave nucleated cell count estimates. Clones were read by immunoSEQ multiplex PCR, and TCRdb kept only the in-frame ones, dropping some. The DNA gave D and trimming, while V, J and clone size come from that table. The table has tens of thousands of clones, about 95% seen once. The specimen was peripheral blood. The TCR was taken from a human donor with active COVID-19. The donor label of this sample is uncertain.

Here the CDR3 DNA reads TGTGCCAGCAGCACGGGGACTAGCGGGAGAACAGATACGCAGTATTTT. Encoded protein: CASSTGTSGRTDTQYF. The J gene is TRBJ2-3, the V gene TRBV7-9; 14 bases are a match to TRBD2. The CDR3 length is 16 residues. The J segment lost 3 bases and the V segment lost 5 bases, leaving 4 bases of the junction unmatched. Germline CDR1 is SEHNR and CDR2 is FQNEAQ (reference sequence).